A few counts support the clone carrying this T cell receptor (beta chain). The antigen remains undetermined. This sample was included in a study of post-analysis software for immune sequencing data. About the study: The patients showed relapsing-remitting, secondary progressive and progressive-relapsing multiple sclerosis courses. Study results and caveats: Significantly lower normalized Chao1 diversity was seen in multiple sclerosis patients than in controls. Compared with controls, patients had more of five TRBV segments, including TRBV5-6, TRBV5-1 and TRBV20-1. The F measure placed samples prepared in the same batch into strongly shared clusters.

The germline V gene encodes CDR1 SGHVS and CDR2 FQNEAQ. V dropped 5 bases and J dropped 5 bases, with 6 bases sitting between them. The CDR3 is 11 amino acids. TCR beta cDNA libraries included unique molecular identifiers. The authors obtained roughly 500,000 cDNA molecules from roughly 1.1 to 9.2 million T cells. TCRdb fed the PCR reads into MiXCR, producing one record per CDR3 protein. Counted here are hundreds of thousands of distinct CDR3 sequences, 25% to 30% occurring once; the ten biggest clones make up roughly 0.54%. Sequencing was carried out using blood. The clonotype comes from a girl between 10 and 17 years old with multiple sclerosis. The rearrangement joins TRBV7-8 to TRBJ2-5; D unresolved. CDR3: CASSRMETQYF. CDR3 DNA: TGTGCCAGCAGCCGCATGGAGACCCAGTACTTC.